The rows below give T cell receptor beta chains drawn from one sample of a study of T cells in Graves' hyperthyroidism and ophthalmopathy. TCRdb analysed the multiplex PCR reads with MiXCR anew, one entry per CDR3 protein. The sample includes more than 500,000 distinct CDR3 sequences, approximately 48% of them seen just once. Sequences were obtained from peripheral blood or thyroid tissue (not recorded which). The receptors here all came from an adult woman with Graves' disease, either hyperthyroidism or ophthalmopathy (not recorded which). Both conserved end residues are part of each CDR3. D genes are given only for firm matches. The size field is filled for only some rows; it gives once, few, many or a size class.

clone size: few
J gene: TRBJ1-2
V gene: TRBV10-3
D gene: -
CDR3 DNA: TGTGCCATCAGTGAGGACCCAGTGTATGGCTACACCTTC
CDR3 protein: CAISEDPVYGYTF

clone size: -
J gene: TRBJ2-7
V gene: TRBV6-2/TRBV6-3
D gene: -
CDR3 DNA: TGTGCCAGCAGTTACGCCATCTACGAGCAGTACTTC
CDR3 protein: CASSYAIYEQYF

clone size: many
J gene: TRBJ1-6
V gene: TRBV7-2
D gene: -
CDR3 DNA: TGTGCCAGCAGCTTAGCGCCACTTGGGGGCAATTCACCCCTCCACTTT
CDR3 protein: CASSLAPLGGNSPLHF

clone size: -
J gene: TRBJ2-2
V gene: TRBV20-1
D gene: -
CDR3 DNA: TGCAGTGCTAGAGGGTCGGGTGGCGGCACCGGGGAGCTGTCTTGG
CDR3 protein: CSARGSGGGTGELSW

clone size: -
J gene: TRBJ1-3
V gene: TRBV6-1
D gene: -
CDR3 DNA: TGTGCCAGCCGTAGCGGGAGCACCATATATTTT
CDR3 protein: CASRSGSTIYF

clone size: many
J gene: TRBJ2-7
V gene: TRBV19
D gene: -
CDR3 DNA: TGTGCCAGTAGTATTACATCGGATGCCTACGAGCAGTACTTC
CDR3 protein: CASSITSDAYEQYF

clone size: -
J gene: TRBJ1-2
V gene: TRBV20-1
D gene: -
CDR3 DNA: TGCAGTGTTACACTCTACAGGGTCAGGGATGGCTACACCTTC
CDR3 protein: CSVTLYRVRDGYTF

clone size: -
J gene: TRBJ1-1
V gene: TRBV10-3
D gene: -
CDR3 DNA: TGTGCCATCAGTGTGACTAGCGGGAGGGGGGCTGAAGCTTTCTTT
CDR3 protein: CAISVTSGRGAEAFF

clone size: many
J gene: TRBJ1-2
V gene: TRBV29-1
D gene: -
CDR3 DNA: TGCAGCGTATCAGGACAGAACTATGGCTACACCTTC
CDR3 protein: CSVSGQNYGYTF

clone size: many
J gene: TRBJ2-7
V gene: TRBV7-9
D gene: -
CDR3 DNA: TGTGCCAGCAGCTTATTACGGGACGGAGACGAGCAGTACTTC
CDR3 protein: CASSLLRDGDEQYF

clone size: -
J gene: TRBJ2-5
V gene: TRBV9
D gene: TRBD1
CDR3 DNA: TGTGCCAGCAGCTACGGGACAGGGGGATACCAAGAGACCCAGTACTTC
CDR3 protein: CASSYGTGGYQETQYF

clone size: -
J gene: TRBJ2-3
V gene: TRBV10-3
D gene: TRBD2
CDR3 DNA: TGTGCCATCAGGAGGAGCGGGAGGGCCACAGATACGCAGTATTTT
CDR3 protein: CAIRRSGRATDTQYF

clone size: -
J gene: TRBJ2-5
V gene: TRBV29-1
D gene: TRBD2
CDR3 DNA: TGCAGCGTCGACCTCACCGCGGGGGTGGAGACCCAGTACTTC
CDR3 protein: CSVDLTAGVETQYF

clone size: medium-sized
J gene: TRBJ1-2
V gene: TRBV11-2
D gene: -
CDR3 DNA: TGTGCCAGCAGCTTAGGGGACAAGGTTGGCTACACCTTC
CDR3 protein: CASSLGDKVGYTF

clone size: -
J gene: TRBJ2-3
V gene: TRBV7-9
D gene: -
CDR3 DNA: TGTGCCAGCAGCCGACCGACTAGTCGTTTAGATACGCAGTATTTT
CDR3 protein: CASSRPTSRLDTQYF

clone size: -
J gene: TRBJ2-7
V gene: TRBV2
D gene: -
CDR3 DNA: TGTGCCAGCGCACGGGCCTCCTACGAGCAGTACTTC
CDR3 protein: CASARASYEQYF

clone size: once
J gene: TRBJ1-6
V gene: TRBV15
D gene: -
CDR3 DNA: TGTGCCACCAGCAGAGCGAGAGGGGTGAATTCACCCCTCCACTTT
CDR3 protein: CATSRARGVNSPLHF

clone size: many
J gene: TRBJ1-1
V gene: TRBV10-3
D gene: -
CDR3 DNA: TGTGCCATCAAAGAGGGAGCCACTGAAGCTTTCTTT
CDR3 protein: CAIKEGATEAFF

clone size: few
J gene: TRBJ2-7
V gene: TRBV7-9
D gene: -
CDR3 DNA: TGTGCCAGCCGTGACAGTAGCTCCTACGAGCAGTACTTC
CDR3 protein: CASRDSSSYEQYF

clone size: few
J gene: TRBJ1-3
V gene: TRBV7-2
D gene: -
CDR3 DNA: TGTGCCAGCAGGACCACTGGGGCAGGAAACACCATATATTTT
CDR3 protein: CASRTTGAGNTIYF

clone size: -
J gene: TRBJ1-5
V gene: TRBV7-6
D gene: -
CDR3 DNA: TGCGCCAGCAGCCATTCCCCGGGGACCTTTAATCAGCCCCAGCATTTT
CDR3 protein: CASSHSPGTFNQPQHF

clone size: -
J gene: TRBJ1-6
V gene: TRBV7-8
D gene: -
CDR3 DNA: TGTGCCAGCAGCTCGATAGTTGGAGATTCACCCCTCCACTTT
CDR3 protein: CASSSIVGDSPLHF

clone size: -
J gene: TRBJ1-5
V gene: TRBV29-1
D gene: -
CDR3 DNA: TGCAGCGTTGAAGGGGGTACGAGCAATCAGCCCCAGCATTTT
CDR3 protein: CSVEGGTSNQPQHF

clone size: few
J gene: TRBJ1-1
V gene: TRBV5-1
D gene: -
CDR3 DNA: TGCGCCAGCAGCTTGAGGATTCTGGGCGCTGAAGCTTTCTTT
CDR3 protein: CASSLRILGAEAFF

clone size: many
J gene: TRBJ1-2
V gene: TRBV15
D gene: -
CDR3 DNA: TGTGCCACCAGCGAACACGCGGTACCCTATGGCTACACCTTC
CDR3 protein: CATSEHAVPYGYTF

clone size: many
J gene: TRBJ1-1
V gene: TRBV12-5
D gene: -
CDR3 DNA: TGTGCTAGTGGCCTTGACATCGGTAGGGCTTTCTTT
CDR3 protein: CASGLDIGRAFF

clone size: -
J gene: TRBJ2-7
V gene: TRBV7-2
D gene: -
CDR3 DNA: TGTGCCAGCAGCCCTGGACCAGGGGGGTCCTACGAGCAGTACTTC
CDR3 protein: CASSPGPGGSYEQYF

clone size: -
J gene: TRBJ1-1
V gene: TRBV2
D gene: -
CDR3 DNA: TGTGCCAGCGTTGAGGGGTTGAAACGAAGTAGGACTGAAGCTTTCTTT
CDR3 protein: CASVEGLKRSRTEAFF

clone size: -
J gene: TRBJ1-6
V gene: TRBV12-3/TRBV12-4
D gene: -
CDR3 DNA: TGTGCCAGCAGTTCGAGGTCTGATTCACCCCTCCACTTT
CDR3 protein: CASSSRSDSPLHF

clone size: -
J gene: TRBJ1-5
V gene: TRBV7-2
D gene: -
CDR3 DNA: TGTGCCAGCAGCTTAACCGGGGTCTATAGCAATCAGCCCCAGCATTTT
CDR3 protein: CASSLTGVYSNQPQHF

clone size: many
J gene: TRBJ2-2
V gene: TRBV9
D gene: -
CDR3 DNA: TGTGCCAGCAGCGTACACGGGGTCAGCGGGGAGCTGTTTTTT
CDR3 protein: CASSVHGVSGELFF

clone size: many
J gene: TRBJ1-1
V gene: TRBV30
D gene: -
CDR3 DNA: TGTGCCTGGAGTCGGCGGAACACTGAAGCTTTCTTT
CDR3 protein: CAWSRRNTEAFF

clone size: few
J gene: TRBJ1-4
V gene: TRBV7-9
D gene: -
CDR3 DNA: TGTGCCAGCAGCACCGGGCACATTAATGAAAAACTGTTTTTT
CDR3 protein: CASSTGHINEKLFF

clone size: many
J gene: TRBJ2-7
V gene: TRBV7-9
D gene: -
CDR3 DNA: TGTGCCAGCAGCTCGCTCACCTCTAAATACGAGCAGTACTTC
CDR3 protein: CASSSLTSKYEQYF

clone size: many
J gene: TRBJ2-7
V gene: TRBV11-2
D gene: TRBD1
CDR3 DNA: TGTGCCAGCAGCCCAGGCGACAGGGGACCCTACGAGCAGTACTTC
CDR3 protein: CASSPGDRGPYEQYF

clone size: once
J gene: TRBJ2-7
V gene: TRBV7-9
D gene: -
CDR3 DNA: TGCGCCAGCAGCTTACCCTCCCACGAGCAGTACTTC
CDR3 protein: CASSLPSHEQYF

clone size: few
J gene: TRBJ1-2
V gene: TRBV20-1
D gene: -
CDR3 DNA: TGCAGTGCTAGAGAAGCAGGGCTTGGGACCTTC
CDR3 protein: CSAREAGLGTF

clone size: -
J gene: TRBJ1-4
V gene: TRBV9
D gene: TRBD1
CDR3 DNA: TGTGCCAGCAGCGACTATTCCGGGACAGGGGATGAAAAACTGTTTTTT
CDR3 protein: CASSDYSGTGDEKLFF

clone size: -
J gene: TRBJ2-7
V gene: TRBV11-3
D gene: -
CDR3 DNA: TGTGCCAGCAGCGTAGGAGGGACTGCAACTTACGAGCAGTACTTC
CDR3 protein: CASSVGGTATYEQYF

clone size: -
J gene: TRBJ2-7
V gene: TRBV5-1
D gene: TRBD1
CDR3 DNA: TGCGCCAGCAGCACCGGGACAGGGGAAGACGAGCAGTACTTC
CDR3 protein: CASSTGTGEDEQYF

clone size: many
J gene: TRBJ2-2
V gene: TRBV7-6
D gene: -
CDR3 DNA: TGTGCCAGCAGCTACAACATTATGACCCCCGGGGAGCTGTTTTTT
CDR3 protein: CASSYNIMTPGELFF

clone size: many
J gene: TRBJ1-1
V gene: TRBV4-1
D gene: -
CDR3 DNA: TGCGCCAGCAGCCAAGTCGCAGTCTCCCGACAGGCTTTCTTT
CDR3 protein: CASSQVAVSRQAFF